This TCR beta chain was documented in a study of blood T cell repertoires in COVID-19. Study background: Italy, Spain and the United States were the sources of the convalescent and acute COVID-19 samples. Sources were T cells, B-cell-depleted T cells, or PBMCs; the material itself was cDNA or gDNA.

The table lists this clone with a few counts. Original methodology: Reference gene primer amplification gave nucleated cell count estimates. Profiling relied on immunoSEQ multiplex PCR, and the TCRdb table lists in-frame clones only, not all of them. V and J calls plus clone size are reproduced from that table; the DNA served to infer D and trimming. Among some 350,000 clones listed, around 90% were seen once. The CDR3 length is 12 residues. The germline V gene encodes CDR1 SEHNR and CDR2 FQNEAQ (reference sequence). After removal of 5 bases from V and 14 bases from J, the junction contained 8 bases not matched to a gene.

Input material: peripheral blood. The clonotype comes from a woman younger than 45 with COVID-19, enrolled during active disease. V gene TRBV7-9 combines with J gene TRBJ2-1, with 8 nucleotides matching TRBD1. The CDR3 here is CASSEKGQEEFF. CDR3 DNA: TGTGCCAGCAGCGAGAAGGGACAGGAGGAGTTCTTC. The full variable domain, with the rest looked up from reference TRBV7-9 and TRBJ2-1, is DTGVSQNPRHKITKRGQNVTFRCDPISEHNRLYWYRQTLGQGPEFLTYFQNEAQLEKSRLLSDRFSAERPKGSFSTLEIQRTEQGDSAMYLCASSEKGQEEFFGPGTRLTVL.